This T cell receptor beta chain was sequenced during a study of T cells after yellow fever vaccination. In the study overall: The SMART-Seq v4 Ultra Low Input method served to prepare the low-cell-number fractions. Whole-study results and caveats: Re-detected after boosting: most primary clones, approximately 97% of CD4 and 88% of CD8. There was a small share of clonotypes that showed up in both the CD4 and CD8 compartments.

Only a few counts were recorded for this clonotype. Its antigen is currently unknown. TCRdb reprocessed the 5' RACE reads via MiXCR and lists one record per CDR3 protein. The repertoire includes some 340,000 distinct CDR3 sequences, about 4% of them detected once, and roughly 25% sits in the top ten. This TCR derives from a young man who received the YFV17D yellow fever vaccine. The sequences come from PBMCs, collected 5 days after the yellow fever booster vaccination.

The CDR3 spells CASSYSGPYNEQFF. The CDR3 DNA sequence: TGTGCCAGCAGTTACTCCGGACCTTACAATGAGCAGTTCTTC. V and J are TRBV6-5 and TRBJ2-1, with D uncertain. V was trimmed by 0 bases and J by 4 bases, leaving 7 bases between them. The CDR3 spans 14 residues. The V gene's germline CDR1 is MNHEY and CDR2 SVGAGI.